The rows below give T cell receptor beta chains drawn from one sample of a study of OX40 agonist ivuxolimab in advanced cancers. TCRdb keeps only in-frame clones here, not all; method: immunoSEQ multiplex PCR. This table has approximately 70,000 clones, approximately 85% appearing once. The material was CD4+ or CD8+ T cells sorted from blood, obtained in a trial of the OX40 agonist ivuxolimab. The receptors stem from an adult with an advanced solid tumor such as melanoma, head and neck, liver or kidney cancer. Both conserved end residues are part of each CDR3. A D gene is named only where the DNA matches it firmly. Clone sizes are given selectively: once, few, many, or a class where the clone is expanded.

clone_size j_call v_call d_call cdr3_aa cdr3_nt
once TRBJ2-7 TRBV7-9 NA CASSLSGLPGEQYF TGTGCCAGCAGCTTGTCCGGGCTCCCGGGCGAGCAGTACTTC
NA TRBJ1-4 TRBV19 NA CASSRAVNEKLFF TGTGCCAGTAGCCGGGCGGTTAATGAAAAACTGTTTTTT
NA TRBJ2-7 TRBV18 TRBD2 CASSPGTSGSYEQYF TGTGCCAGCTCACCGGGGACTAGCGGGAGCTACGAGCAGTACTTC
NA TRBJ2-3 TRBV7-3 NA CASSPLGLSTDTQYF TGTGCCAGCAGCCCCCTTGGCCTCTCGACAGATACGCAGTATTTT
NA TRBJ1-2 TRBV14 TRBD1 CASSQEPQGIAYGYTF TGTGCCAGCAGCCAAGAACCACAGGGGATTGCCTATGGCTACACCTTC
once TRBJ1-1 TRBV29-1 NA CSVRRANTEAFF TGCAGCGTTCGTAGGGCGAACACTGAAGCTTTCTTT
NA TRBJ2-5 TRBV7-9 TRBD2 CASSLAGGVDQYF TGTGCCAGCAGCTTAGCGGGGGGGGTAGACCAGTACTTC
NA TRBJ2-5 TRBV7-3 TRBD2 CASAVAGGQETQYF TGTGCCAGCGCGGTAGCGGGGGGGCAAGAGACCCAGTACTTC
NA TRBJ2-4 TRBV14 TRBD1 CASSQGLDRAKNIQYF TGTGCCAGCAGCCAGGGGCTTGACAGGGCTAAAAACATTCAGTACTTC
NA TRBJ2-1 TRBV11-2 TRBD1 CASSWTGTNEQFF TGTGCCAGCAGCTGGACAGGGACCAATGAGCAGTTCTTC
NA TRBJ2-7 TRBV5-1 TRBD2 CASSLGRVRPGLYSYEQYF TGCGCCAGCAGCCTGGGGAGGGTTAGACCTGGACTCTACTCCTACGAGCAGTACTTC
NA TRBJ2-1 TRBV18 NA CASSPPGSSYNEQFF TGTGCCAGCTCACCGCCAGGGAGCTCCTACAATGAGCAGTTCTTC
NA TRBJ2-7 TRBV21-1 NA CASSVPRRYPLTEQYF TGTGCCAGCAGCGTCCCGAGGCGCTACCCACTTACCGAGCAGTACTTC
once TRBJ2-1 TRBV7-2 TRBD2 CASSSLAGRSEQFF TGTGCCAGCAGCAGCCTAGCGGGGAGGAGTGAGCAGTTCTTC
NA TRBJ2-6 TRBV19 NA CASTRAGANVLTF TGTGCCAGTACCAGGGCTGGGGCCAACGTCCTGACTTTC
NA TRBJ1-1 TRBV14 NA CASSLQGPKTEAFF TGTGCCAGCAGCCTGCAGGGTCCCAAGACTGAAGCTTTCTTT